The sequence of this TCR beta chain was determined in a study of regulatory T cells in long-lasting Graves disease. Points from the study as a whole: Patients with persistent Graves' had lower TCR diversity than newly diagnosed patients. The researchers studied only peripheral blood, not thyroid tissue. Among samples with persistent disease, TRBV28, TRBJ1-2 and TRBJ2-5 were favored. Only a small sample size was used, which may have cut accuracy.

The CDR3 runs to 13 residues. Trimming removed 4 bases from V and 7 bases from J, with 14 bases in between. The germline gives CDR1 SQVTM, CDR2 ANQGSEA. This clonotype was counted at least ten times. Its target is unknown. Indicated time point: newly diagnosed GD, antithyroid drugs for less than 3 months. PBMCs provided the RNA from which the TCR library was made. Sequencing libraries for TCR beta were prepared with iRepertoire HTBI primers and Arm-PCR of CDR3 regions. MiXCR, run by TCRdb on the multiplex PCR reads, gives a single entry per CDR3 protein. Of about 240,000 distinct CDR3 sequences in the sample, around 20% were seen once.

This TCR was recovered from a female donor with Graves disease. This chain links TRBV29-1 with TRBJ2-1; a possible D gene is TRBD2 (5 bases). The sequences come from peripheral blood mononuclear cells (PBMCs), collected at new diagnosis, from a patient treated with antithyroid drugs. In DNA, the CDR3 is TGCAGCGTTGGAGGGCTGGTGCAAAATGAGCAGTTCTTC. Its protein is CSVGGLVQNEQFF.